These 10 T cell receptor beta chains were all obtained from the same sample, sequenced in a study of cytomegalovirus exposure and HLA in healthy donors. 60 Vbeta and 13 Jbeta primers were used in PCR. The assay was immunoSEQ multiplex PCR, and TCRdb's table has in-frame clones only and misses some. The sample contains under 140,000 clones, around 86% of which appear only once. Material for sequencing was PBMCs. All receptors derive from a man aged 35-49 years in good health and CMV-seronegative.

V gene TRBV5-6 combines with J gene TRBJ2-5; D gene ambiguous. Trimming removed 2 bases from V and 2 bases from J, with 10 bases in between. This CDR3 has 14 residues. Germline V gene lookup returns CDR1 SGHDT and CDR2 YYEEEE. CDR3 in amino acids: CASSFNSRQETQYF. As DNA, the CDR3 is TGTGCCAGCAGCTTTAATTCCAGACAAGAGACCCAGTACTTC.

This chain uses TRBV28 with TRBJ2-5, with 12 bases matching TRBD2. The CDR3 has 17 residues. With 2 bases clipped from V and 2 bases from J, the junction kept 6 bases outside the gene matches. The V gene's germline CDR1 is MDHEN and CDR2 SYDVKM. The CDR3 nucleotides read TGTGCCAGCAGTTTACCTCCACTAGCGGGGGGACAAGAGACCCAGTACTTC. It yields the protein CASSLPPLAGGQETQYF.

This clone was seen just once. The DNA of the CDR3 is TGTGCCAGCAGCGAAGGCCCAGGGAATGGCAATCAGCCCCAGCATTTT. It encodes CASSEGPGNGNQPQHF. This chain links TRBV9 with TRBJ1-5, with D perhaps matching TRBD1 (5 bases). Germline CDR1 SGDLS, CDR2 YYNGEE. The length of the CDR3 is 16 residues. Trimming removed 3 bases from V and 2 bases from J, with 15 bases in between.

V and J are TRBV7-9 and TRBJ2-7, with TRBD1 matching over 10 bases. The CDR3 sequence is 14 residues long. After removal of 3 bases from V and 6 bases from J, the junction contained 5 bases not matched to a gene. Germline CDR1 and CDR2: SEHNR and FQNEAQ (reference sequence). CDR3 DNA: TGTGCCAGCAGCTTTCCGGGACAGGGGTCCGAGCAGTACTTC. Amino acid sequence: CASSFPGQGSEQYF.

The chain is built from TRBV2 and TRBJ2-7; D gene ambiguous. Trimming took 1 base from V and 4 from J, leaving 2 bases between them. Germline V gives CDR1 SNHLY, CDR2 FYNNEI. The length of the CDR3 is 11 residues. The CDR3 DNA is TGTGCCAGCAGTGAAGTATACGAGCAGTACTTC. This gives the protein CASSEVYEQYF.

The genes are TRBV5-1 and TRBJ2-3; 11 bases fit TRBD2. The CDR3 spans 14 residues. The J segment lost 5 bases and the V segment lost 8 bases, leaving 7 bases of the junction unmatched. The germline CDR1 and CDR2 sequences are SGHRS and YFSETQ. In DNA, the CDR3 is TGCGCCAGTAGACTAGCGGGAACGGAAGATACGCAGTATTTT. It encodes CASRLAGTEDTQYF.

The chain has TRBV29-1 and TRBJ1-1, with D perhaps TRBD1 (5 bases). The CDR3 loop spans 13 amino acids. V was pared by 5 bases and J by 7 bases, with 17 bases between. Germline V gene data show CDR1 as SQVTM and CDR2 as ANQGSEA. The CDR3 DNA reads TGCAGCGTTAGGGGTAGGGCCACCTTTGAAGCTTTCTTT. It is translated as CSVRGRATFEAFF.

The chain joins TRBV5-1 to TRBJ1-2; perhaps TRBD1 as D (6 bases). V lost 4 bases, J lost 2 bases, and 12 bases lay in between. Per germline, CDR1 SGHRS and CDR2 YFSETQ. The CDR3 is made up of 14 amino acids. The CDR3, as DNA: TGCGCCAGCAGCGACGGACAGACCAACTATGGCTACACCTTC. As protein: CASSDGQTNYGYTF.

The rearrangement links TRBV15 to TRBJ2-5, with 7 bases identical to TRBD1. After removal of 5 bases from V and 3 bases from J, the junction contained 6 bases not matched to a gene. Germline loops: CDR1 LNHNV, CDR2 YYDKDF (reference sequence). The CDR3 runs 14 residues. This CDR3 reads CATSADRVKETQYF. The CDR3 bases are TGTGCCACCAGCGCAGACAGGGTAAAAGAGACCCAGTACTTC.

The chain couples TRBV5-1 to TRBJ1-1; TRBD1 matches 7 bases. V was clipped by 2 bases and J by 6 bases; unmatched bases: 4. Per the germline V gene, CDR1 is SGHRS and CDR2 is YFSETQ. CDR3 length: 13 amino acids. CDR3 amino acids: CASSFNDRAEAFF. CDR3 bases: TGCGCCAGCAGCTTTAATGACAGGGCTGAAGCTTTCTTT.